This passage covers 15 T cell receptor beta chains from one sample sequenced in a study of blood T cell repertoires in COVID-19. Some clones are missing from TCRdb's copy, which holds only in-frame ones; the method was immunoSEQ multiplex PCR. This sample has about 290,000 clones, with about nine tenths found just once. The sample comprised PBMCs or T cells enriched from blood (not recorded which). These receptors originate from a woman aged 40-49 years who had recovered from COVID-19.

The chain employs TRBV28 and TRBJ1-2; perhaps TRBD1 as D (5 bases). CDR1 and CDR2 (germline): MDHEN, SYDVKM. CDR3 length: 14 residues. V lost 2 bases, J lost 6 bases, and 13 bases lay in between. CDR3 loop: CASSLPGPRNGYTF. The CDR3 bases are TGTGCCAGCAGTTTACCAGGGCCGAGGAATGGCTACACCTTC.

Regarding this clone: The junction and the germline gene differ at one end; a read error may be behind it. This rearrangement joins TRBV7-3 to TRBJ1-1; D gene ambiguous. Looked up from germline, CDR1 is SGHTA and CDR2 is FQGTGA. The CDR3 totals 9 residues. The CDR3 coding sequence is TGTGCCAGCAGCCCGGCGGGCCCTTTT. It specifies CASSPAGPF.

This chain connects TRBV5-4 to TRBJ1-1; 7 bases align to TRBD1. There are 14 residues in the CDR3. Germline V gene lookup returns CDR1 SGHNT and CDR2 YYREEE (reference sequence). The ends lost 10 bases at V and 0 bases at J; junction bases unmatched: 9. CDR3 protein: CAGLRTGVNTEAFF. The CDR3 bases are TGTGCCGGCCTTCGAACAGGGGTGAACACTGAAGCTTTCTTT. Full variable domain (rest looked up from reference TRBV5-4 and TRBJ1-1): ETGVTQSPTHLIKTRGQQVTLRCSSQSGHNTVSWYQQALGQGPQFIFQYYREEENGRGNFPPRFSGLQFPNYSSELNVNALELDDSALYLCAGLRTGVNTEAFFGQGTRLTVV.

As regards this clone: The same CDR3 is also encoded by other DNA sequences in this sample. The J gene is TRBJ1-6, the V gene TRBV7-9, with unresolved D. Looked up from germline, CDR1 is SEHNR and CDR2 is FQNEAQ (reference sequence). V was pared by 1 base and J by 7 bases, with 8 bases between. The CDR3 consists of 14 residues. DNA of the CDR3: TGTGCCAGCAGCTTAGAACAGTACAATTCACCCCTCCACTTT. It specifies CASSLEQYNSPLHF.

The chain couples TRBV12-3 or TRBV12-4 to TRBJ2-1, with D perhaps TRBD2 (5 bases). V lost 5 bases and J 9 bases, leaving 14 bases between the germline ends. This CDR3 comprises 13 residues. CDR3 sequence: CASSKLEGLEQFF. The CDR3 coding sequence is TGTGCCAGCAGTAAACTTGAGGGCCTTGAGCAGTTCTTC.

V usage is TRBV20-1 and J usage is TRBJ2-1, with D maybe TRBD2 (6 bases). The germline CDR1 and CDR2 sequences are DFQATT and SNEGSKA (reference sequence). The CDR3 runs 14 residues. Between the trimmed V and J ends, which lost 3 bases and 8 bases, there was a span of 17 bases. CDR3 sequence reads: CSASFSGRSYEQFF. CDR3 coding DNA: TGCAGTGCTAGTTTTTCAGGGAGGAGCTATGAGCAGTTCTTC.

CDR3 in amino acids: CASSPGDYGYTF. The CDR3 DNA reads TGTGCCAGCAGCCCAGGGGACTATGGCTACACCTTC. The chain uses TRBV7-9 and TRBJ1-2; D may be TRBD1 (6 bases). Germline V gives CDR1 SEHNR, CDR2 FQNEAQ (reference sequence). The CDR3 contains 12 residues. The germline V and J ends were trimmed by 5 bases and 3 bases, with 7 bases remaining between them.

This rearrangement joins TRBV11-2 to TRBJ1-1; D ambiguous. V dropped 5 bases and J dropped 5 bases, with 18 bases sitting between them. Germline V CDR1 and CDR2: SGHAT, FQNNGV. The CDR3 is 15 residues long. The CDR3 region is CASSHSVPSRTEAFF. CDR3 sequence (DNA): TGTGCCAGCAGCCATTCAGTCCCCTCGAGGACTGAAGCTTTCTTT.

The chain carries TRBV5-8 and TRBJ2-7, with TRBD1 matching 10 bases. Germline CDR1 and CDR2: SGHTS and YDEGEE. The CDR3 runs to 14 residues. With 5 bases clipped from V and 4 bases from J, the junction kept 6 bases outside the gene matches. CDR3 sequence (DNA): TGTGCCAGCAGGGGGGACAGGGGATCTTACGAGCAGTACTTC. This codes for CASRGDRGSYEQYF.

This chain uses TRBV2 with TRBJ2-1; weak D call: TRBD2 (5 bases). CDR3 size: 15 residues. Trimming took off 4 bases at V and 1 base at J, with 11 bases between the two ends. The V gene's germline CDR1 is SNHLY and CDR2 FYNNEI. CDR3: CASSADRGSYNEQFF. As DNA, the CDR3 is TGTGCCAGCAGTGCGGACCGGGGATCCTACAATGAGCAGTTCTTC.

To note about this clone: Other DNA sequences of this sample code for an identical CDR3. The genes are TRBV30 and TRBJ1-2; TRBD1 aligns across 7 bases. Germline loops: CDR1 GTSNPN, CDR2 SVGIG (reference sequence). The ends lost 2 bases at V and 4 bases at J; junction bases unmatched: 4. This CDR3 has 13 residues. The CDR3 DNA is TGTGCCTGGAGTCGGACAGGAGCCTATGGCTACACCTTC. Amino acids: CAWSRTGAYGYTF.

Only one count was recorded for this clone. The V and J genes are TRBV6-1 and TRBJ1-4; D possibly corresponds to TRBD1 (6 bases). The length of the CDR3 is 16 residues. CDR1 is MNHNS and CDR2 is SASEGT in the germline V gene. V was pared by 4 bases and J by 0 bases, with 12 bases between. The CDR3 sequence is CASSAHEGATNEKLFF. The CDR3 coding sequence is TGTGCCAGCAGTGCGCACGAGGGGGCAACTAATGAAAAACTGTTTTTT.

V is TRBV7-2 and J is TRBJ2-5; 7 positions agree with TRBD1. Trimming removed 3 bases from V and 7 bases from J; junction bases left unmatched: 8. This CDR3 region has 14 residues. From germline, CDR1 is SGHTA and CDR2 FQGNSA. CDR3 region: CASSFMKAGGTQYF. The CDR3 DNA reads as TGTGCCAGCAGCTTTATGAAGGCAGGGGGGACCCAGTACTTC.

This clone has only a few counts. V gene TRBV4-1 combines with J gene TRBJ2-7; possibly TRBD2 for D (5 bases). V shed 0 bases and J shed 5 bases, with 11 bases lying between them. The CDR3 totals 14 residues. The germline gives CDR1 MGHRA, CDR2 YSYEKL. CDR3 amino acids: CASSQDLRADEQYF. DNA of the CDR3: TGCGCCAGCAGCCAAGATCTCAGAGCGGACGAGCAGTACTTC.

The rearrangement uses TRBV6-5 and TRBJ2-3; D is ambiguous. The CDR3 length is 12 residues. Per germline, CDR1 MNHEY and CDR2 SVGAGI. V was shortened by 6 bases and J by 2 bases, with 6 bases between the two germline ends. This CDR3 is CASRTVTDTQYF. DNA for the CDR3: TGTGCCAGCAGAACAGTCACAGATACGCAGTATTTT.